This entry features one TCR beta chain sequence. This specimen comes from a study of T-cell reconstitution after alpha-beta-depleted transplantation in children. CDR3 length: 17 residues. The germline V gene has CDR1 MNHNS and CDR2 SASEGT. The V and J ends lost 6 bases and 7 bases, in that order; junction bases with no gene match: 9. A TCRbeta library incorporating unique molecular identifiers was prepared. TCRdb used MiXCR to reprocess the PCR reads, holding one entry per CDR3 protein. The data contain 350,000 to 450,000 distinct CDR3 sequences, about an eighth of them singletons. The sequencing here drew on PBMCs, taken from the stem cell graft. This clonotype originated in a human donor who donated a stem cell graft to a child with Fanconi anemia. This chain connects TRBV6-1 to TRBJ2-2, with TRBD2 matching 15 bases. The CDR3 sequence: CASRPPPGLAGGGELFF. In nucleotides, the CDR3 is TGTGCCAGCAGACCGCCGCCGGGACTAGCGGGGGGCGGGGAGCTGTTTTTT.